Listed below are T cell receptor beta chains from one sample, sequenced in a study of blood T cell repertoires in COVID-19. The table came from immunoSEQ multiplex PCR; TCRdb's copy has only in-frame clones and leaves some out. The sample lists 130,000 to 150,000 clones, 80% to 90% occurring once. Sequencing was done on a sample of peripheral blood. The source is a woman aged 50 to 65 with acute or convalescent COVID-19. The CDR3 runs from the conserved cysteine through the conserved F or W. Fields, in order: clone size, J gene, D gene, CDR3 length, V gene, CDR3 DNA, CDR3 protein. D genes are given only for firm matches. The size of a clone is reported for some rows only, either as once, few or many, or as a class for expanded clones.

>-|TRBJ2-1|-|15|TRBV19
TGTGCCAGTAGTATCCCCCAGGATAACTACAATGAGCAGTTCTTC
CASSIPQDNYNEQFF
>-|TRBJ2-2|-|14|TRBV7-8
TGTGCCAGCAGCTTAAGACATAACACCGGGGAGCTGTTTTTT
CASSLRHNTGELFF
>-|TRBJ2-7|TRBD1|14|TRBV19
TGTGCCAGTAGTGTACCGGGACAGATCTACGAGCAGTACTTC
CASSVPGQIYEQYF
>-|TRBJ1-6|-|15|TRBV20-1
TGCAGTGCTAGTTCATTTGGGCAGGGTGTTTCACCCCTCCACTTT
CSASSFGQGVSPLHF
>-|TRBJ2-5|TRBD1|15|TRBV5-1
TGCGCCAGCAGCGGGCAACAGGGGCCGGGGGAGACCCAGTACTTC
CASSGQQGPGETQYF
>-|TRBJ1-5|-|13|TRBV19
TGTGCCAGTGAGGGAAATAGCAATCAGCCCCAGCATTTT
CASEGNSNQPQHF
>once|TRBJ1-2|TRBD1|14|TRBV7-3
TGTGCCAGCAGCGCCCGGGACAGGGCTTTTGGCTACACCTTC
CASSARDRAFGYTF
>-|TRBJ2-2|-|13|TRBV6-5
TGTGCCAGCAGTTATTTTCTCTCCGGGGAGCTGTTTTTT
CASSYFLSGELFF
>few|TRBJ2-1|-|15|TRBV6-2/TRBV6-3
TGTGCCAGCAGTTACGGGGCGGGGCTAAACAATGAGCAGTTCTTC
CASSYGAGLNNEQFF
>-|TRBJ1-1|-|14|TRBV9
TGTGCCAGCAGCGTAGGGAACGGCAGGACTGAAGCTTTCTTT
CASSVGNGRTEAFF
>-|TRBJ2-7|TRBD1|16|TRBV5-1
TGCGCCAGCAGCTTGGATGTACAGGGGGTCTCCCACGAGCAGTACTTC
CASSLDVQGVSHEQYF
>-|TRBJ2-1|TRBD1|14|TRBV5-6
TGTGCCAGCAGCTTGGACAGGGGGAACAATGAGCAGTTCTTC
CASSLDRGNNEQFF
>-|TRBJ2-7|-|10|TRBV20-1
TGCAGTGCTATCCTTTACGAGCAGTACTTC
CSAILYEQYF
>once|TRBJ2-1|-|15|TRBV5-1
TGCGCCAGCAGCTTGTATATGGGCACCTATAATGAGCAGTTCTTC
CASSLYMGTYNEQFF
>-|TRBJ2-5|-|16|TRBV3-1/TRBV3-2
TGTGCCAGCAGCCAAGTCCCTGGCGGGGCCCAAGAGACCCAGTACTTC
CASSQVPGGAQETQYF
>-|TRBJ1-2|-|14|TRBV27
TGTGCCAGCAGTCCAGGAGGGCAGTGGGGTGGCTACACCTTC
CASSPGGQWGGYTF
>-|TRBJ1-6|-|15|TRBV28
TGTGCCAGCAGTCTCGGGACAATCCATAATTCACCCCTCCACTTT
CASSLGTIHNSPLHF
>-|TRBJ1-3|TRBD1|13|TRBV12-3/TRBV12-4
TGTGCCACCACAGACAGGGCGGGAAACACCATATATTTT
CATTDRAGNTIYF
>-|TRBJ2-7|TRBD1|12|TRBV29-1
TGCAGCGTTGAAGCAGGGGGCTACGAGCAGTACTTC
CSVEAGGYEQYF
>-|TRBJ2-7|-|13|TRBV11-1
TGTGCCAGCAGCTTAGGCGGTTCCTACGAGCAGTACTTC
CASSLGGSYEQYF
>once|TRBJ2-7|TRBD1|16|TRBV18
TGTGCCAGCTCACCACTCGGCGGGACAGGGAGTTTGGAGCAGTACTTC
CASSPLGGTGSLEQYF
>-|TRBJ2-1|-|12|TRBV5-4
TGTGCCAGCAGACAAGGGGGAAATGAGCAGTTCTTC
CASRQGGNEQFF
>-|TRBJ1-2|TRBD1|17|TRBV11-2
TGTGCCAACAGCCCCAGGGGAGGACAGGGGGGGAACTATGGCTACACCTTC
CANSPRGGQGGNYGYTF
>-|TRBJ1-2|-|15|TRBV14
TGTGCCAGCAGCCAAGCTCCGGGCCCCGCGGGAGGCTACACCTTC
CASSQAPGPAGGYTF
>-|TRBJ2-7|TRBD2|14|TRBV28
TGTGCCAGCCGCACCGGGGGGAACTCCTACGAGCAGTACTTC
CASRTGGNSYEQYF
>-|TRBJ1-1|-|16|TRBV11-2
TGTGCCAGCAGCTCCCCCGCCGGGGTCGGGAACACTGAAGCTTTCTTT
CASSSPAGVGNTEAFF
>-|TRBJ2-3|-|13|TRBV19
TGTGCCAGTACTCCCCCGGGCACAGATACGCAGTATTTT
CASTPPGTDTQYF
>-|TRBJ2-7|-|13|TRBV28
TGTGCCAGCAGCCCGGGACAAACCTACGAGCAGTACTTC
CASSPGQTYEQYF
>-|TRBJ1-1|-|18|TRBV4-2
TGTGCCAGCAGCCAAGATTCTTTATTTAGGCAGGGAGGAACTGAAGCTTTCTTT
CASSQDSLFRQGGTEAFF
>-|TRBJ1-1|-|15|TRBV7-9
TGTGCCAGCAGCTCTGGGCCCCTTGGGAACACTGAAGCTTTCTTT
CASSSGPLGNTEAFF
>-|TRBJ2-3|TRBD2|15|TRBV5-4
TGTGCCAGCAGCCCCCGGGCTAGCGGGGCAGATACGCAGTATTTT
CASSPRASGADTQYF
>-|TRBJ2-7|TRBD1|15|TRBV4-2
TGTGCCAGCAGCCAAGATGGGACAGGGATCTACGAGCAGTACTTC
CASSQDGTGIYEQYF
>-|TRBJ2-7|-|16|TRBV6-1
TGTGCCAGCAGTGAAGGGACAGAGGAGTGGGCCTACGAGCAGTACTTC
CASSEGTEEWAYEQYF
>-|TRBJ2-3|TRBD2|18|TRBV10-3
TGTGCCATCAGTGAAGGGTTAGCGGGGGCTTCTAGCACAGATACGCAGTATTTT
CAISEGLAGASSTDTQYF
>-|TRBJ1-2|TRBD1|12|TRBV3-1/TRBV3-2
TGTGCCAGCAGCCAAGAAGGAGGGACAGTCAACTTC
CASSQEGGTVNF
>-|TRBJ2-6|TRBD2|16|TRBV19
TGTGCCAGTAGTATCCGGGGGGGCCGTGGGGCCAACGTCCTGACTTTC
CASSIRGGRGANVLTF
>-|TRBJ2-5|TRBD2|21|TRBV15
TGTGCCACCAGCAGAGATCAAAATGCAGGGACTAGCGGGAGTGAGTGGGAGACCCAGTACTTC
CATSRDQNAGTSGSEWETQYF
>-|TRBJ1-4|-|16|TRBV4-2
TGTGCCAGCAGCCAAGATGGGGGGTCAACTAATGAAAAACTGTTTTTT
CASSQDGGSTNEKLFF
>-|TRBJ2-3|TRBD2|16|TRBV3-1/TRBV3-2
TGTGCCAGCAGCCAAGTAGCGGGAGGGCCGACAGATACGCAGTATTTT
CASSQVAGGPTDTQYF
>once|TRBJ1-1|-|15|TRBV18
TGTGCCAGCTCACTTCATAGGGACATGGACGCTGAAGCTTTCTTT
CASSLHRDMDAEAFF
>-|TRBJ1-1|-|14|TRBV28
TGTGCCAGCAGTTTATCCGGGGGATTCACTGAAGCTTTCTTT
CASSLSGGFTEAFF
>-|TRBJ1-5|-|16|TRBV5-1
TGCGCCAGCAGCTTGATCTCGGACTATAGCAATCAGCCCCAGCATTTT
CASSLISDYSNQPQHF
>-|TRBJ1-5|-|14|TRBV28
TGTGCCAGCAGTTTCGGAGCTAGCAATCAGCCCCAGCATTTT
CASSFGASNQPQHF
>-|TRBJ2-5|-|15|TRBV5-1
TGCGCCAGCGCCGCGGGCAGGGGTATCCAAGAGACCCAGTACTTC
CASAAGRGIQETQYF
>-|TRBJ2-5|-|15|TRBV7-3
TGTGCCAGCAGCTTCGGTGGGCATGACCAAGAGACCCAGTACTTC
CASSFGGHDQETQYF
>-|TRBJ2-5|TRBD1|14|TRBV19
TGTGCCAGTAGAGGGCCAGGGGGACAAGAGACCCAGTACTTC
CASRGPGGQETQYF
>-|TRBJ2-7|TRBD2|13|TRBV2
TGTGCCACCGGGACTAGCGGCTCCTACGAGCAGTACTTC
CATGTSGSYEQYF